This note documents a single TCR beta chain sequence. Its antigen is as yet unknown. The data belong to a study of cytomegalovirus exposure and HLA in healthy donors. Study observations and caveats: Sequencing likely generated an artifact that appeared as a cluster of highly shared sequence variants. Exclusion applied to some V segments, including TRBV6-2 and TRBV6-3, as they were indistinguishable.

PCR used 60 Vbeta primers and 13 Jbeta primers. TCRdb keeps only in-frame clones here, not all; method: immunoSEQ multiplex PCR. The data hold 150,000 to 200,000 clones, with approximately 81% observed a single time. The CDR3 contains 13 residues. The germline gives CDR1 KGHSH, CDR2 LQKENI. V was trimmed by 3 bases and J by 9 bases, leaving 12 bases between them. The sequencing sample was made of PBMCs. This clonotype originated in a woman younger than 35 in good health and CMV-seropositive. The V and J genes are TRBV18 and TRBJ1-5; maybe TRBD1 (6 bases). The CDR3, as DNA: TGTGCCAGCTCACCCGACAGGATGGCGCCCCAGCATTTT. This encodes CASSPDRMAPQHF. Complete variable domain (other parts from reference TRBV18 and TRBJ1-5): NAGVMQNPRHLVRRRGQEARLRCSPMKGHSHVYWYRQLPEEGLKFMVYLQKENIIDESGMPKERFSAEFPKEGPSILRIQQVVRGDSAAYFCASSPDRMAPQHFGDGTRLSIL.